This entry features one T cell receptor beta chain sequence. These data originate in a study of technical replicates of blood from a few donors. The protocol was immunoSEQ multiplex PCR, while the TCRdb copy is restricted to in-frame clones and leaves out a portion. The sample gives 70,000 to 95,000 clones, approximately 94% of which show up once; about 0.25% is in the top ten. This CDR3 is built from 12 residues. V was clipped by 6 bases and J by 2 bases, with 8 bases between them. CDR1 SNHLY and CDR2 FYNNEI come from the germline V gene. This TCR was sampled from a human donor in good health. The rearrangement joins TRBV2 to TRBJ2-7; D not resolved. The sample consisted of T cells isolated from PBMCs. The CDR3 DNA sequence: TGTGCCAGCAGCCCTCGGGCCTACGAGCAGTACTTC. Protein sequence: CASSPRAYEQYF.